This T cell receptor beta chain was documented in a study of cytomegalovirus exposure and HLA in healthy donors (dated by TCRdb to 2017 to 2019). Background for the entire study: According to an earlier analysis of around 600 of the donors, some 170 million T cells yielded 117 million unique TCR beta sequences and approximately 300 Gb of sequence data. About 300 gigabases of sequencing data and around 90 million unique TCR sequences made up an early release that covered 500 to 700 HLA-typed donors. Of the approximately 370 genotyped donors, 65% to 90% were placed in the genetic ancestry cluster associated with self-reported Caucasian donors. The aim of the study was to test whether cataloging public T cell receptors could identify signatures of past pathogen exposure. The study used immunosequencing to profile the T cell repertoires of 666 subjects and linked those repertoires to cytomegalovirus serostatus. Along with the roughly 700-subject first cohort, a separate validation cohort of over 90 different subjects was used. High-throughput TCR immunosequencing, statistical association of individual TCRs with disease status, and machine learning were combined to predict cytomegalovirus infection status. A later analysis re-examined previously published TCR beta repertoires from about 700 donors and added high-resolution HLA genotyping to investigate patterns of TCR occurrence. Rather than drawing on any new phenotypic data, the later analysis identified candidate immune exposures from TCR beta sequences and the way those sequences occurred across donors. To decide whether each TCR beta V gene segment behaved as functional or pseudogenic, an earlier analysis of some 600 of the donors relied on high-throughput TCR beta sequencing. Alongside the repertoire data, information on donor age, sex, ethnicity and CMV serostatus was compiled. In a later genetic analysis, genome-wide SNP genotypes for about three fifths of the roughly 670 donors were used, and that subset was treated as a discovery cohort. All discovery cohort repertoires had been generated using a single sequencing platform. HLA typing included class I and class II loci at four-digit resolution. The number of donors typed differed by locus, with 629-630 for A, B, C, DRB1 and DQB1, roughly 520 for DQA1, 600 to 610 for DPA1, and some 440 for DPB1. A handful of DR-DQ haplotypes were handled as single units for association and clustering because linkage in the cohort was strong. On average, roughly 250,000 unique TCR beta nucleotide sequences were sequenced per donor among more than 350 genotyped donors of the cohort, with roughly 18% of those sequences being non-productive. Results the study describes overall, beyond this receptor: Because some donors lacked HLA typing at each locus, the association tests relied only on the typed subset. A later analysis associated 17,000 or so TCR beta sequences with specific HLA alleles at a false discovery rate of 0.05. Because counts were too low, around 17 rarely observed V segments, including chromosome 9 orphons, were left out of the earlier analysis of approximately 580 of the donors. A further reported finding was that TCR beta sequences accurately predicted the HLA-A and HLA-B alleles for most subjects in the first cohort. In a later genetic analysis, a missense DCLRE1C variant was associated with V-gene and J-gene trimming of TCR beta chains, and the association was replicated in an independent cohort. The classifier was reported to diagnose cytomegalovirus status with high specificity and sensitivity in both the original and validation cohorts. This cohort had only TCR beta chains sequenced, and the lack of alpha or paired-chain data limited which features could be detected. The presence/absence analyses assumed that sequencing depth was roughly uniform across donors, and that assumption may not be true. The sequencing pipeline was judged likely to have produced a cluster of highly shared sequence variants as a technical artifact. The authors suggested that the approach could potentially be generalized to other disease states and immunological phenotypes. According to a later analysis, most CMV-associated TCR beta chains appeared to be HLA-restricted, and the HLA associations seemed to be driven largely by CMV exposure. A later analysis found that TCR association rates varied across HLA loci, with DRB1 alleles showing the most associated TCRs and HLA-C alleles the fewest. The study listed 164 TCR beta chains as associated with cytomegalovirus. In vitro tests confirmed that a few of the cytomegalovirus-associated TCR beta chains recognize cytomegalovirus antigens. An earlier analysis of some 560 of the donors showed that most TCR beta V segments appeared in productive rearrangements either about 87% or about 30% of the time, which broadly matched IMGT annotations. Linkage disequilibrium might explain the correlated functional status among segregating V segments, but an unknown experimental factor could not be ruled out. The 87-base-pair reads could not distinguish some IMGT-functional V segments, including TRBV6-2 and TRBV6-3, so those segments were excluded. In a later analysis, HLA-associated TCR beta chains were found to be more clonally expanded and to have lower generation probabilities than equally common non-associated chains. While some public TCRs were present in many individuals, most TCR sequences turned up only very rarely across donors. A later genetic analysis reported fewer N-insertions in productive TCRs among donors in an Asian-associated ancestry cluster than the roughly 650-donor mean. For the cohort, immune exposure information was limited to CMV serostatus. Assigning TCR associations to individual alleles was difficult when HLA alleles, especially DR and DQ, strongly co-occurred. In a later analysis, several top co-occurrence clusters were reported to appear linked to parvovirus B19, influenza, CMV and Epstein-Barr virus.

Its CDR3 holds 13 amino acids, cysteine through phenylalanine. Just CDR3 DNA is preserved here, 39 bases in frame from base 1. Here V drops 3 bases and J drops 8 bases, and the junction holds 3 bases not matched to any gene. The germline V gene sets CDR1 to MDHEN and CDR2 to SYDVKM. Comments on this clone: No antigen is known for it. It has no much larger one-base neighbor in the sample; base qualities were not kept.

The cohort consisted of hundreds of healthy bone marrow donors. At the time of sampling, every cohort member was nominally healthy, though immune exposures that went unrecorded were likely present. The donor tested CMV seronegative and was one of the 352 seronegative cohort members. Every donor gave a peripheral blood sample, and the peripheral blood mononuclear cells from that sample were used for TCR beta sequencing. The Qiagen DNeasy Blood Extraction Kit was used to extract genomic DNA from the blood cell samples. Receptor amplification or capture employed the immunoSEQ multiplex PCR assay. A mixture of 60 forward primers for TCR Vbeta segments and 13 reverse primers for TCR Jbeta segments was used in the multiplex PCR. A multiplex PCR assay on genomic DNA amplified the CDR3 region of rearranged TCR beta genes. The Illumina HiSeq System was used to sequence the amplified TCR beta libraries as 87-base-pair reads. Concerning the study's data processing: In a later analysis, roughly 80 million unique TCR beta chains were counted across the 500 to 700 repertoires, and roughly 11 million of these chains were shared by at least two donors. A nearest-neighbor algorithm error-corrected the raw reads and collapsed the reads into unique sequences, merging closely related sequences to remove PCR and sequencing errors. CDR3 sequences were aligned to IMGT reference sequences to assign V, D and J gene segments. Each retained sequence needed at least a six-nucleotide match to both a V gene segment and a J gene segment. Rearrangements were called productive when the CDR3 lacked stop codons and stayed in frame with V and J; all others were non-productive. CDR3 was defined by IMGT convention, running from the second conserved V-encoded cysteine to the conserved J-encoded phenylalanine. Sequences without an unambiguous match to a single V gene segment were excluded from the earlier analysis of 587 of the donors. In an earlier analysis of approximately 550 of the donors, V segments were called functional above 56.7% productive rearrangements and were called segregating when the between-donor standard deviation exceeded 5%. A statistical classification framework was built to diagnose cytomegalovirus status from the catalog of TCR beta chain sequences. V and J gene assignment, in a later analysis, came from comparing TCR nucleotide sequences with IMGT/GENE-DB human TR gene sequences. Using the TCRdist pipeline, a later analysis assigned CDR3 sequences along with most-parsimonious VDJ recombination scenarios. In a later analysis, each TCR beta chain was defined by its CDR3 amino acid sequence together with its V-gene family, and reads lacking a unique V-gene family were excluded. A later analysis removed 592 highly shared, low-generation-probability nucleotide sequences to deal with suspected cross-contamination and a sequencing artifact. In a later analysis, a clonal expansion index for each public chain was calculated from normalized within-repertoire ranks of inferred template counts. In a later analysis, generation probabilities were computed using a VDJ recombination model fitted to out-of-frame rearrangements, and the results were checked against IGoR. A later analysis scored TCR-TCR, TCR-HLA and TCR-CMV co-occurrence with hypergeometric tests, applying a repertoire-size bias correction to TCR pairs. To estimate false discovery rates, a later analysis permuted the HLA or CMV assignments 20 times. In a later analysis, co-occurring TCRs were grouped with DBSCAN, and TCRdist sequence similarity was added when clustering was performed within HLA-allele-positive subsets. Repertoires with fewer than 30,000 or more than 120,000 public chains were left out of co-occurrence clustering, as were five repertoires with anomalous nucleotide sharing. The table was pulled from immuneACCESS by TCRdb, which kept in-frame rearrangements only. Such tables lose some clones; where checked, under half of the loss comes from unresolved V genes, and the rest has no known cause. Clonal size and the V and J genes are those of that table, whereas D and trimming came from the DNA. The sample yields roughly 180,000 clones; around 75% were counted once. Jointly, the top ten make up roughly 3% of the sample.

The sequence derives from a female donor in good health and CMV-seronegative. Sequenced input: PBMCs. Here the chain combines TRBV28 and TRBJ2-1, with 8 bases matching TRBD1. In nucleotides, the sequence is TGTGCCAGCAGTTTGACAGGGGCGTATGAGCAGTTCTTC. This yields the protein CASSLTGAYEQFF.